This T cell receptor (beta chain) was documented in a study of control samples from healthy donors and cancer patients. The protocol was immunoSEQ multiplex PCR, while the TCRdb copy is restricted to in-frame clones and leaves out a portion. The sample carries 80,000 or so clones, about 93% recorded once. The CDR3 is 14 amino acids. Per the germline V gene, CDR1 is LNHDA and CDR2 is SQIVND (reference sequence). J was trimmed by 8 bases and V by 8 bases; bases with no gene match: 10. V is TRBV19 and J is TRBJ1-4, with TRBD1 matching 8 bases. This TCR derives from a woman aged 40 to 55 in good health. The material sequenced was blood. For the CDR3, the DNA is TGTGCCAGTGGGCCGGGACAGGCATCCGAAAAACTGTTTTTT. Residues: CASGPGQASEKLFF.